Listed below are T cell receptor beta chains from one sample, sequenced in a study of T cell repertoires in aging, cancer and after chemotherapy. One entry per CDR3 protein results from TCRdb running MiXCR on the multiplex PCR reads. The table includes roughly 2,200 distinct CDR3 sequences, roughly 27% detected once. The sequencing sample was made of blood. These receptors came from a human donor with a solid tumor. Each CDR3 is given with its conserved first and last residue. Each record gives: clone size, J gene, V gene, D gene, CDR3 protein, CDR3 DNA. A D gene is named only where the DNA matches it firmly. The size of a clone is reported for some rows only, either as once, few or many, or as a class for expanded clones.

abundance: medium-sized
j_gene: TRBJ2-2
v_gene: TRBV10-3
d_gene: TRBD1
CDR3aa: CAIRDTGELTGELFF
CDR3nt: TGTGCCATCAGAGATACAGGGGAATTGACCGGGGAGCTGTTTTTT

abundance: medium-sized
j_gene: TRBJ2-5
v_gene: TRBV4-3
d_gene: TRBD2
CDR3aa: CASSQTLVGGPETQYF
CDR3nt: TGCGCCAGCAGCCAGACCTTGGTGGGAGGGCCTGAGACCCAGTACTTC

abundance: -
j_gene: TRBJ2-2
v_gene: TRBV5-8
d_gene: -
CDR3aa: CASSLAQNTGELFF
CDR3nt: TGTGCCAGCAGCTTGGCGCAGAACACCGGGGAGCTGTTTTTT

abundance: once
j_gene: TRBJ2-1
v_gene: TRBV10-1
d_gene: -
CDR3aa: CASSESVQIQTYNEQFF
CDR3nt: TGCGCCAGCAGTGAGTCTGTACAGATTCAGACTTACAATGAGCAGTTCTTC

abundance: -
j_gene: TRBJ2-5
v_gene: TRBV6-4
d_gene: TRBD2
CDR3aa: CASSVVAGIQETQYF
CDR3nt: TGTGCCAGCAGTGTGGTAGCGGGGATCCAAGAGACCCAGTACTTC

abundance: medium-sized
j_gene: TRBJ1-2
v_gene: TRBV11-2
d_gene: -
CDR3aa: CASSPDGIWSYTF
CDR3nt: TGTGCCAGCAGCCCCGACGGTATATGGAGCTACACCTTC

abundance: large
j_gene: TRBJ2-7
v_gene: TRBV19
d_gene: TRBD1
CDR3aa: CASSATGGDSYEQYF
CDR3nt: TGTGCCAGTAGTGCGACAGGGGGCGACTCCTACGAGCAGTACTTC

abundance: few
j_gene: TRBJ2-7
v_gene: TRBV5-1
d_gene: -
CDR3aa: CASSSGGTNEQYF
CDR3nt: TGCGCCAGCAGCTCAGGAGGGACCAACGAGCAGTACTTC

abundance: large
j_gene: TRBJ2-3
v_gene: TRBV6-5
d_gene: -
CDR3aa: CASSYGQTTSTDTQYF
CDR3nt: TGTGCCAGCAGTTACGGACAGACTACTAGCACAGATACGCAGTATTTT

abundance: few
j_gene: TRBJ1-6
v_gene: TRBV7-9
d_gene: TRBD1
CDR3aa: CASSAIRGDRGNGSPLHF
CDR3nt: TGTGCCAGCAGCGCCATTAGGGGGGACAGGGGAAATGGTTCACCCCTCCACTTT

abundance: few
j_gene: TRBJ1-3
v_gene: TRBV7-2
d_gene: -
CDR3aa: CASSLAGSSSGNTIYF
CDR3nt: TGTGCCAGCAGCTTAGCGGGGTCGAGCTCTGGAAACACCATATATTTT

abundance: medium-sized
j_gene: TRBJ2-7
v_gene: TRBV19
d_gene: -
CDR3aa: CASSKQGSYEQYF
CDR3nt: TGTGCCAGTAGTAAACAGGGCTCCTACGAGCAGTACTTC

abundance: medium-sized
j_gene: TRBJ1-1
v_gene: TRBV6-6
d_gene: -
CDR3aa: CASSYASTEAFF
CDR3nt: TGTGCCAGCAGTTACGCGAGCACTGAAGCTTTCTTT

abundance: few
j_gene: TRBJ1-1
v_gene: TRBV28
d_gene: -
CDR3aa: CASSTQGLDTEAFF
CDR3nt: TGTGCCAGCAGTACCCAGGGATTGGACACTGAAGCTTTCTTT

abundance: medium-sized
j_gene: TRBJ2-2
v_gene: TRBV15
d_gene: -
CDR3aa: CATSRLKGGYPTNTGELFF
CDR3nt: TGTGCCACCAGCAGGTTAAAGGGAGGCTATCCTACGAACACCGGGGAGCTGTTTTTT

abundance: few
j_gene: TRBJ2-7
v_gene: TRBV19
d_gene: TRBD2
CDR3aa: CASSPTSVYEQYF
CDR3nt: TGTGCCAGTAGCCCGACTAGCGTCTACGAGCAGTACTTC

abundance: medium-sized
j_gene: TRBJ2-2
v_gene: TRBV14
d_gene: -
CDR3aa: CASSLLGPGELFF
CDR3nt: TGTGCCAGCAGCCTCCTGGGGCCCGGGGAGCTGTTTTTT

abundance: large
j_gene: TRBJ2-2
v_gene: TRBV12-3/TRBV12-4
d_gene: TRBD2
CDR3aa: CASSGLAPNTGELFF
CDR3nt: TGTGCCAGCAGCGGACTAGCGCCGAACACCGGGGAGCTGTTTTTT

abundance: medium-sized
j_gene: TRBJ2-1
v_gene: TRBV5-1
d_gene: -
CDR3aa: CASSLETSSYNEQFF
CDR3nt: TGCGCCAGCAGCTTGGAGACTAGTTCCTACAATGAGCAGTTCTTC

abundance: few
j_gene: TRBJ2-3
v_gene: TRBV4-3
d_gene: TRBD2
CDR3aa: CASSQSLGGSGTDTQYF
CDR3nt: TGCGCCAGCAGCCAATCCCTGGGCGGGAGTGGGACAGATACGCAGTATTTT

abundance: medium-sized
j_gene: TRBJ2-2
v_gene: TRBV6-2/TRBV6-3
d_gene: TRBD2
CDR3aa: CASSYSTSGRAGELFF
CDR3nt: TGTGCCAGCAGTTACTCGACCTCCGGGAGGGCCGGGGAGCTGTTTTTT

abundance: medium-sized
j_gene: TRBJ2-7
v_gene: TRBV27
d_gene: -
CDR3aa: CASSPDRRRYEQYF
CDR3nt: TGTGCCAGCAGTCCTGACAGGCGCAGGTACGAGCAGTACTTC

abundance: -
j_gene: TRBJ2-7
v_gene: TRBV27
d_gene: TRBD2
CDR3aa: CASSSRLAGGHEQYF
CDR3nt: TGTGCCAGCAGTTCCAGACTAGCGGGAGGCCACGAGCAGTACTTC

abundance: medium-sized
j_gene: TRBJ2-3
v_gene: TRBV5-1
d_gene: TRBD1
CDR3aa: CASSPNGQGAIDTQYF
CDR3nt: TGCGCCAGCAGCCCGAACGGACAGGGGGCAATAGATACGCAGTATTTT

abundance: -
j_gene: TRBJ1-5
v_gene: TRBV24-1
d_gene: -
CDR3aa: CATSDPGGNQPQHF
CDR3nt: TGTGCCACCAGTGACCCCGGGGGAAATCAGCCCCAGCATTTT

abundance: -
j_gene: TRBJ1-2
v_gene: TRBV7-9
d_gene: -
CDR3aa: CASSSSLQGLGYGYTF
CDR3nt: TGTGCCAGCAGCTCGAGTCTACAGGGTCTCGGCTATGGCTACACCTTC

abundance: medium-sized
j_gene: TRBJ2-1
v_gene: TRBV6-4
d_gene: TRBD1
CDR3aa: CASSEGTGGNEQFF
CDR3nt: TGTGCCAGCAGTGAGGGGACAGGGGGCAATGAGCAGTTCTTC

abundance: large
j_gene: TRBJ2-7
v_gene: TRBV19
d_gene: -
CDR3aa: CASSMEGGSYEQYF
CDR3nt: TGTGCCAGTAGTATGGAGGGGGGGTCCTACGAGCAGTACTTC

abundance: medium-sized
j_gene: TRBJ1-1
v_gene: TRBV30
d_gene: -
CDR3aa: CAWSSSPVTEAFF
CDR3nt: TGTGCCTGGAGTTCTTCCCCGGTCACTGAAGCTTTCTTT

abundance: few
j_gene: TRBJ2-7
v_gene: TRBV20-1
d_gene: TRBD2
CDR3aa: CSGTSGTHYEQYF
CDR3nt: TGCAGCGGGACTAGCGGGACTCATTACGAGCAGTACTTC

abundance: once
j_gene: TRBJ2-7
v_gene: TRBV30
d_gene: TRBD1
CDR3aa: CAWGDRVGEQYF
CDR3nt: TGTGCCTGGGGGGACAGGGTTGGCGAGCAGTACTTC

abundance: medium-sized
j_gene: TRBJ2-1
v_gene: TRBV20-1
d_gene: TRBD2
CDR3aa: CSAIPGLAGGEQFF
CDR3nt: TGCAGTGCCATACCGGGACTAGCGGGAGGTGAGCAGTTCTTC

abundance: few
j_gene: TRBJ1-2
v_gene: TRBV7-9
d_gene: -
CDR3aa: CASSLSSWTDNYGYTF
CDR3nt: TGTGCCAGCAGCTTAAGTTCCTGGACAGACAACTATGGCTACACCTTC

abundance: -
j_gene: TRBJ1-6
v_gene: TRBV7-3
d_gene: -
CDR3aa: CASSSRRDSPLHF
CDR3nt: TGTGCCAGCAGCTCTCGACGGGATTCACCCCTCCACTTT

abundance: -
j_gene: TRBJ2-5
v_gene: TRBV6-2/TRBV6-3
d_gene: TRBD2
CDR3aa: CASSYLGLAGGQETQYF
CDR3nt: TGTGCCAGCAGTTACTTGGGACTAGCGGGAGGGCAAGAGACCCAGTACTTC

abundance: medium-sized
j_gene: TRBJ2-5
v_gene: TRBV18
d_gene: TRBD1
CDR3aa: CASSSGQSGETQYF
CDR3nt: TGTGCCAGCTCATCGGGACAGTCGGGAGAGACCCAGTACTTC

abundance: medium-sized
j_gene: TRBJ2-5
v_gene: TRBV18
d_gene: TRBD1
CDR3aa: CASSPLRTGDSETQYF
CDR3nt: TGTGCCAGCTCACCACTCCGGACAGGGGATTCGGAGACCCAGTACTTC

abundance: -
j_gene: TRBJ2-5
v_gene: TRBV20-1
d_gene: TRBD2
CDR3aa: CSASVEGGRQETQYF
CDR3nt: TGCAGTGCTAGTGTTGAGGGAGGGCGACAAGAGACCCAGTACTTC

abundance: medium-sized
j_gene: TRBJ2-1
v_gene: TRBV6-4
d_gene: TRBD2
CDR3aa: CASSETPAGGPGNEQFF
CDR3nt: TGTGCCAGCAGTGAAACCCCCGCGGGAGGGCCGGGAAATGAGCAGTTCTTC

abundance: few
j_gene: TRBJ2-7
v_gene: TRBV12-3/TRBV12-4
d_gene: -
CDR3aa: CASSHADSNRFYEQYF
CDR3nt: TGTGCCAGCAGTCACGCGGACAGCAACCGCTTCTACGAGCAGTACTTC

abundance: medium-sized
j_gene: TRBJ2-2
v_gene: TRBV12-3/TRBV12-4
d_gene: -
CDR3aa: CASSFTNTGELFF
CDR3nt: TGTGCCAGCAGTTTTACGAACACCGGGGAGCTGTTTTTT

abundance: medium-sized
j_gene: TRBJ2-1
v_gene: TRBV24-1
d_gene: -
CDR3aa: CATIPHAGYNEQFF
CDR3nt: TGTGCCACCATCCCCCACGCGGGCTACAATGAGCAGTTCTTC

abundance: -
j_gene: TRBJ2-3
v_gene: TRBV24-1
d_gene: TRBD1
CDR3aa: CATSDSGQGVSTDTQYF
CDR3nt: TGTGCCACCAGTGATTCGGGACAGGGGGTTAGCACAGATACGCAGTATTTT

abundance: medium-sized
j_gene: TRBJ2-5
v_gene: TRBV5-4
d_gene: -
CDR3aa: CASSLRGGETQYF
CDR3nt: TGTGCCAGCAGCCTCCGGGGAGGTGAGACCCAGTACTTC

abundance: -
j_gene: TRBJ2-3
v_gene: TRBV6-5
d_gene: TRBD2
CDR3aa: CASSYQGLAGVPTDTQYF
CDR3nt: TGTGCCAGCAGTTACCAGGGACTAGCGGGAGTCCCCACAGATACGCAGTATTTT

abundance: large
j_gene: TRBJ2-7
v_gene: TRBV29-1
d_gene: TRBD1
CDR3aa: CSVGSGTGRNEQYF
CDR3nt: TGCAGCGTGGGCTCTGGGACAGGGCGAAACGAGCAGTACTTC